The 25 T cell receptor beta chains below all came from one sample that was sequenced in a study of blood T cell repertoires in COVID-19. Repertoires were generated with immunoSEQ multiplex PCR, while TCRdb's copy carries only in-frame clones and drops some. The sample yields approximately 120,000 clones, 85% to 90% seen once. Source material: peripheral blood. Receptor source: a woman older than 75 with COVID-19, enrolled during active disease.

The chain joins TRBV6-5 to TRBJ1-2; the match to TRBD1 covers 7 bases. Germline V gene lookup returns CDR1 MNHEY and CDR2 SVGAGI. The V and J ends lost 6 bases and 4 bases, in that order; junction bases with no gene match: 5. There are 13 residues in the CDR3. The CDR3 is CASSPGQIYGYTF. The CDR3, as DNA: TGTGCCAGCAGCCCGGGACAGATCTATGGCTACACCTTC.

The rearrangement joins TRBV19 to TRBJ1-3; D unresolved. CDR1 LNHDA and CDR2 SQIVND come from the germline V gene (reference sequence). The V gene lost 5 bases and the J gene lost 2 bases, with 7 bases spanning the gap. This CDR3 comprises 13 residues. DNA of the CDR3: TGTGCCAGTAGTCCGGGTACTGGAAACACCATATATTTT. This codes for CASSPGTGNTIYF.

This sequence joins TRBV5-1 and TRBJ2-1, with 12 bases identical to TRBD2. CDR3 length: 16 residues. J lost 1 base, V lost 3 bases, and 2 bases had no gene match. Germline V CDR1 and CDR2: SGHRS, YFSETQ. The CDR3 sequence is CASSSGTSGSYNEQFF. The CDR3 coding sequence is TGCGCCAGCAGCTCAGGGACTAGCGGGTCCTACAATGAGCAGTTCTTC.

This clone was picked up one time. The rearrangement uses TRBV3-1 (or the pseudogene TRBV3-2) and TRBJ2-5; D perhaps matches TRBD1 (6 bases). The germline CDR1 and CDR2 sequences are LGHDT and YNNKEL (reference sequence). CDR3 length: 16 amino acids. V shed 3 bases and J shed 1 base, with 15 bases lying between them. CDR3 region: CASSHSDQGPQETQYF. Here the CDR3 DNA reads TGTGCCAGCAGCCACTCTGATCAGGGGCCCCAAGAGACCCAGTACTTC.

The CDR3: CASIPGGQNTGELFF. CDR3 in DNA: TGTGCCAGCATCCCAGGGGGACAGAACACCGGGGAGCTGTTTTTT. The V and J genes are TRBV21-1 and TRBJ2-2; the table's TRBD1 call for D was not verified on the DNA. TRBV21-1 is recorded as a pseudogene. CDR3 size: 15 residues.

The chain employs TRBV5-1 and TRBJ1-6; possible D gene TRBD1, 5 bases. CDR3 length: 15 residues. The V gene's germline CDR1 is SGHRS and CDR2 YFSETQ. V was cut by 3 bases and J by 10 bases, with 17 bases left in between. CDR3 in amino acids: CASSSGQGPSSPLHF. CDR3 in DNA: TGCGCCAGCAGCTCCGGACAAGGACCCTCGTCACCCCTCCACTTT.

This sequence joins TRBV19 and TRBJ2-1, with D maybe TRBD2 (5 bases). This CDR3 contains 15 residues. V was cut by 1 base and J by 9 bases, with 16 bases left in between. The germline V gene has CDR1 LNHDA and CDR2 SQIVND (reference sequence). The CDR3 nucleotides are TGTGCCAGTAGTATAGGAGGGTTTACAATTGGTGAGCAGTTCTTC. Translated, it gives CASSIGGFTIGEQFF.

The rearrangement links TRBV21-1 to TRBJ2-4; the listed D gene, TRBD1, was not tested against the DNA. TRBV21-1 represents a pseudogene. The CDR3 covers 17 residues. The CDR3 region is CAWGDSHLQLAKNIQYF. The CDR3 DNA sequence: TGTGCCTGGGGGGACAGCCATCTCCAACTAGCCAAAAACATTCAGTACTTC.

This chain joins TRBV29-1 and TRBJ2-5; 8 bases agree with TRBD2. V shed 6 bases and J 3 bases; nucleotides not matched to a gene: 6. CDR1 and CDR2 (germline): SQVTM, ANQGSEA. There are 13 residues in the CDR3. The CDR3: CSVASSGKETQYF. The CDR3 nucleotides are TGCAGCGTGGCCAGTAGCGGGAAAGAGACCCAGTACTTC.

This clone was seen ten or more times. V and J are TRBV2 and TRBJ2-7, with 10 bases matching TRBD2. In germline, CDR1 is SNHLY, CDR2 FYNNEI. The CDR3 contains 14 residues. V lost 3 bases, J lost 6 bases, and 5 bases stayed unmatched. CDR3 amino acids: CASSDPGLASEQYF. The DNA for the CDR3 is TGTGCCAGCAGTGACCCGGGACTAGCGAGCGAGCAGTACTTC.

The chain uses TRBV5-6 and TRBJ2-5; the D gene is possibly TRBD2 (6 bases). Germline CDR1 and CDR2: SGHDT and YYEEEE. V shed 1 base and J shed 4 bases, with 14 bases lying between them. CDR3 length equals 15 residues. The CDR3 DNA reads as TGTGCCAGCAGCTTGAGGCCAGGAGGGGCAGAGACCCAGTACTTC. Translating it yields CASSLRPGGAETQYF. The full variable domain, rest sourced from reference TRBV5-6 and TRBJ2-5, is DAGVTQSPTHLIKTRGQQVTLRCSPKSGHDTVSWYQQALGQGPQFIFQYYEEEERQRGNFPDRFSGHQFPNYSSELNVNALLLGDSALYLCASSLRPGGAETQYFGPGTRLLVL.

The sample holds a few counts of this clone. The chain couples TRBV29-1 to TRBJ1-1; D may be TRBD1 (5 bases). CDR3 size: 13 residues. Germline CDR1 is SQVTM and CDR2 is ANQGSEA. With 7 bases removed from V and 6 bases from J, the gap between germline ends came to 18 bases. The CDR3 DNA is TGCAGCGGCGAAATTGGCTGGGGCGCTGAAGCTTTCTTT. It translates to CSGEIGWGAEAFF.

This chain joins TRBV9 and TRBJ2-1; TRBD2 matches at 13 bases. V was pared by 0 bases and J by 8 bases, with 8 bases of the junction left unmatched. The CDR3 contains 17 residues. Germline V gene data show CDR1 as SGDLS and CDR2 as YYNGEE. CDR3 protein: CASSVGEGLAGLDEQFF. Written as DNA, the CDR3 is TGTGCCAGCAGCGTAGGGGAGGGACTAGCGGGACTCGATGAGCAGTTCTTC.

This rearrangement joins TRBV6-1 to TRBJ1-2, with 8 bases that match TRBD1. The length of the CDR3 is 13 residues. Germline loops: CDR1 MNHNS, CDR2 SASEGT. V gave up 3 bases and J gave up 5 bases; unmatched junction bases: 2. The DNA for the CDR3 is TGTGCCAGCAGTGAGGACAGGGCTTATGGCTACACCTTC. The encoded protein is CASSEDRAYGYTF.

The chain couples TRBV5-6 to TRBJ1-2, with D perhaps TRBD1 (6 bases). Trimming took 0 bases from V and 8 from J, leaving 17 bases between them. The CDR3 runs 15 residues. CDR1 SGHDT and CDR2 YYEEEE come from the germline V gene. DNA of the CDR3: TGTGCCAGCAGCTTGGGGCAGGGTTTCAGGGGCGGCTACACCTTC. It codes for CASSLGQGFRGGYTF.

The chain has TRBV24-1 and TRBJ2-1; D possibly corresponds to TRBD1 (5 bases). The CDR3 runs 17 residues. Germline CDR1 and CDR2: KGHDR and SFDVKD. Trimming removed 0 bases at V and 2 bases at J, with 13 bases between. CDR3 loop: CATSDLKGNGTYNEQFF. Here the CDR3 DNA reads TGTGCCACCAGTGATTTGAAGGGGAATGGCACCTACAATGAGCAGTTCTTC.

J is TRBJ2-6 and V is TRBV4-3, with 10 nucleotides matching TRBD1. After removal of 2 bases from V and 4 bases from J, the junction contained 8 bases not matched to a gene. This CDR3 contains 18 residues. Germline assignment: CDR1 LGHNA and CDR2 YSLEER. This CDR3 reads CASSQLTGGALGANVLTF. The CDR3 region has the DNA TGCGCCAGCAGCCAATTGACAGGGGGCGCTTTGGGGGCCAACGTCCTGACTTTC.

J is TRBJ1-3 and V is TRBV5-1; D is perhaps TRBD1 (6 bases). Trimming left V 0 bases short and J 0 bases short, with 16 bases between. This CDR3 comprises 18 residues. Per the germline V gene, CDR1 is SGHRS and CDR2 is YFSETQ. CDR3 bases: TGCGCCAGCAGCTTGGGAGGCTTACAGGGAAACTCTGGAAACACCATATATTTT. Its protein is CASSLGGLQGNSGNTIYF.

J is TRBJ2-3 and V is TRBV9; a possible D gene is TRBD2 (5 bases). Trimming took 0 bases from V and 3 from J, leaving 5 bases between them. The CDR3 loop spans 13 amino acids. The V gene's germline CDR1 is SGDLS and CDR2 YYNGEE. CDR3 residues: CASSVAGTDTQYF. CDR3 sequence (DNA): TGTGCCAGCAGCGTAGCGGGAACAGATACGCAGTATTTT.

The chain has TRBV18 and TRBJ2-5, with D possibly TRBD2 on 6 matching bases. Trimming removed 2 bases at V and 7 bases at J, with 17 bases between. The CDR3 is 15 amino acids. Per the germline V gene, CDR1 is KGHSH and CDR2 is LQKENI. The chain's CDR3 is CASSPGTLAKTTQYF. The CDR3 DNA follows: TGTGCCAGCTCACCAGGGACTTTAGCCAAGACGACCCAGTACTTC.

The V call is TRBV27, the J call TRBJ1-5; 8 bases are a match to TRBD1. The CDR3 is 13 residues long. V lost 5 bases to trimming and J lost 10 bases; unmatched junction nucleotides: 7. The V gene's germline CDR1 is MNHEY and CDR2 SMNVEV (reference sequence). The CDR3: CASSTDRERPQHF. In DNA, the CDR3 is TGTGCCAGCAGTACGGACAGGGAAAGACCCCAGCATTTT.

The genes are TRBV6-2 or TRBV6-3 and TRBJ1-5; D is perhaps TRBD1 (6 bases). The germline V gene has CDR1 MNHEY and CDR2 SVGEGT. The CDR3 is made up of 14 amino acids. Deletions cut 4 bases from V and 4 bases from J, with 11 bases between. CDR3 in amino acids: CASSSYRENQPQHF. DNA of the CDR3: TGTGCCAGCAGTTCCTACAGGGAAAATCAGCCCCAGCATTTT.

The chain carries TRBV29-1 and TRBJ2-7; the match to TRBD2 covers 8 bases. Germline V gives CDR1 SQVTM, CDR2 ANQGSEA. The CDR3 is 13 amino acids. V gave up 6 bases and J gave up 5 bases; unmatched junction bases: 9. The CDR3 DNA reads as TGCAGCGTGGAGTGGCTAGCGGGTCACGAGCAGTACTTC. It encodes CSVEWLAGHEQYF.

This clone was counted a single time. Here the CDR3 DNA reads TGCAGCGTTTCCGGACAGATAACTAATGAAAAACTGTTTTTT. Its translation is CSVSGQITNEKLFF. J is TRBJ1-4 and V is TRBV29-1; a weak D match, TRBD1 (6 bases). CDR1 and CDR2 (germline): SQVTM, ANQGSEA. The V end lost 5 bases, the J end lost 1 base, and 11 bases lay between the germline ends. The CDR3 is made up of 14 amino acids.

The sample holds one count of this clone. The rearrangement links TRBV7-2 to TRBJ2-7; 8 nucleotides line up with TRBD2. Unmatched junction bases numbered 5, after V lost 1 base and J lost 3 bases. Germline lookup yields CDR1 SGHTA and CDR2 FQGNSA. The length of the CDR3 is 15 residues. This CDR3 is CASSLVLLAVYEQYF. The DNA of the CDR3 is TGTGCCAGCAGCTTAGTGCTACTAGCGGTCTACGAGCAGTACTTC.